The source of this T cell receptor beta chain is a study of cytomegalovirus exposure and HLA in healthy donors. Study-wide results and caveats: Later genetic work tied a missense DCLRE1C variant to beta-chain V and J trimming.

A word on this clone: Its antigen remains unknown.

The PCR had 60 Vbeta and 13 Jbeta primers. In the original processing: Unique TCR beta chains totaled roughly 79 million in a later count, with roughly 10 million of them shared. Sequencing was performed with immunoSEQ multiplex PCR; in TCRdb, only in-frame clones are kept and a portion is missing. V and J calls and clone size come straight from that table; D and trimming were deduced from the DNA. The sample yields about 200,000 clones, almost 70% seen once. CDR1 is SNHLY, CDR2 FYNNEI, per germline. Between the trimmed V and J ends, which lost 5 bases and 0 bases, there was a span of 10 bases. The CDR3 is made up of 15 amino acids.

The chain joins TRBV2 to TRBJ1-4; weak D call: TRBD1 (6 bases). Sequencing was performed on PBMCs. This TCR was recovered from a man aged 35 to 55 in good health and CMV-seropositive. DNA of the CDR3: TGTGCCAGCAGTATTACAGGGACAACTAATGAAAAACTGTTTTTT. Its protein is CASSITGTTNEKLFF.